The clone carrying this T cell receptor (beta chain) was detected once. As handled by the study authors: The assay estimated nucleated cells by amplifying reference gene primers. Repertoires were generated with immunoSEQ multiplex PCR, while TCRdb's copy carries only in-frame clones and drops some. The V and J calls and the clone size are those of that table, but D and trimming were determined from the DNA. This sample carries tens of thousands of clones, roughly 92% of them seen once, and the ten largest clones take roughly 6.2%. This sample was included in a study of blood T cell repertoires in COVID-19. Study context: COVID-19 samples, acute and convalescent, were from the United States, Italy and Spain.

This receptor was taken from a human donor in a cohort sampled during active COVID-19. Sequenced input: peripheral blood.

CDR3 sequence: CASSQDGQKLFF. The CDR3 region has the DNA TGTGCCAGCAGCCAAGATGGGCAAAAACTGTTTTTT. This chain connects TRBV3-1 (or the pseudogene TRBV3-2) to TRBJ1-4, with no clear D. Trimming cost V 0 bases and J 9 bases, with 5 bases left between them. In germline, CDR1 is LGHDT, CDR2 YNNKEL (reference sequence). The CDR3 loop spans 12 amino acids.